This T cell receptor (beta chain) was identified during a study of PD-L1 blockade in urothelial cancer. Study-level background: Analyses used blood from 3 weeks (second dose) and 6 weeks after treatment start.

The time point: pretreatment peripheral blood. Patients' cancers were locally advanced or metastatic urothelial carcinomas. A single count supports this clone. The trim removed 2 bases at V and 9 bases at J, leaving 8 bases unmatched. This CDR3 has 16 amino acids. Per the germline V gene, CDR1 is SGHAT and CDR2 is FQNNGV. Sequencing used immunoSEQ multiplex PCR; TCRdb keeps in-frame clones, though not all of them. This table has tens of thousands of clones, around 87% appearing once. The sequence derives from a man aged 60 to 75 with urothelial cancer. This specimen consisted of PBMCs, obtained around atezolizumab (anti-PD-L1) treatment. V is TRBV11-2 and J is TRBJ1-6; the match to TRBD1 covers 9 bases. The CDR3: CASSLNRGQLGSPLHF. DNA for the CDR3: TGTGCCAGCAGCTTAAACAGGGGGCAGTTGGGTTCACCCCTCCACTTT.